Reported below is one T cell receptor (beta chain). CDR3 size: 17 residues. Germline V gene sequence: CDR1 LGHNA, CDR2 YSLEER. V was trimmed by 0 bases and J by 1 base, leaving 16 bases between them. Participant ages covered about 18 to 100 years across 20 to 25 US areas. These data come from a study of blood T cell repertoires in COVID-19. Per the original data handling: The authors estimated nucleated cell counts from reference gene primer amplification. Assay: immunoSEQ multiplex PCR; the TCRdb copy retains only in-frame clones and omits some. That table is the source of V, J and clone size, and D and trimming were worked out from the DNA. Among under 250,000 clones, over 75% were seen once, and the ten largest hold about 3.7%.

The chain combines TRBV4-3 with TRBJ2-7; a weak D match, TRBD2 (6 bases). This clonotype was obtained from a woman in her fifties or sixties who had recovered from COVID-19. The material sequenced was PBMCs or T cells enriched from blood (not recorded which). The CDR3: CASSQDHRRGASYEQYF. The CDR3, as DNA: TGCGCCAGCAGCCAAGATCACAGGAGGGGAGCGTCCTACGAGCAGTACTTC.